The rows below give T cell receptor beta chains drawn from one sample of a study of blood T cell repertoires in COVID-19. The protocol was immunoSEQ multiplex PCR, while the TCRdb copy is restricted to in-frame clones and leaves out a portion. The data contain 60,000 to 75,000 clones, around 90% of them seen just once; the ten biggest clones take up 4.5% to 5.5%. The source material was peripheral blood. The receptor source for this set is a human donor in a cohort sampled during active COVID-19. Both conserved end residues are part of each CDR3. The D gene is left open where the match is weak. Only some rows state a clone size, as once, few, many or a class for expanded clones.

NA,TRBV19,TRBD2,TRBJ2-3,TGTGCCAGTAGTATCCGGGTGGCTAGCGGGAGAGGTGTTCTAGGCTCACCGCACACAGATACGCAGTATTTT,CASSIRVASGRGVLGSPHTDTQYF
NA,TRBV21-1,NA,TRBJ2-2,TGTGCCAGCAGAGTGGGAGGGCGGACCGGGGAGCTGTTTTTT,CASRVGGRTGELFF
NA,TRBV10-3,TRBD1,TRBJ1-2,TGTGCCATCAGTGAGCCCAACTACAGACAGGGGGCGGACTACACCTTC,CAISEPNYRQGADYTF
NA,TRBV25-1,NA,TRBJ2-1,TGTGCCAGCATCGCGGGCGGGGCCCCCAACAATGAGCAGTTCTTC,CASIAGGAPNNEQFF
NA,TRBV19,TRBD2,TRBJ2-2,TGTGCCAGTAGTGACCTAGCGGGGGTCCGCACCGGGGAGCTGTTTTTT,CASSDLAGVRTGELFF
NA,TRBV4-1,NA,TRBJ1-5,TGCGCCAGCAGCCAAGATGTAACAGGGATCAATCAGCCCCAGCATTTT,CASSQDVTGINQPQHF
NA,TRBV6-1,NA,TRBJ2-2,TGTGCCAGCAGTGAACAACAGGGCGGCACCGGGGAGCTGTTTTTT,CASSEQQGGTGELFF
NA,TRBV18,TRBD1,TRBJ1-1,TGTGCCAGCTCAGGGACAGCGATCACTGAAGCTTTCTTT,CASSGTAITEAFF
NA,TRBV6-6,NA,TRBJ1-1,TGTGCCAGCAGTTCCACAGGGTTGACTGAAGCTTTCTTT,CASSSTGLTEAFF
NA,TRBV29-1,TRBD1,TRBJ2-7,TGCAGCGTTGAGGGTGGGACAGGGGGCTACGAGCAGTACTTC,CSVEGGTGGYEQYF
NA,TRBV6-4,NA,TRBJ1-2,TGTGCCAGCAGTGACTACGCGACACGCGGCTACACCTTC,CASSDYATRGYTF
NA,TRBV6-5,TRBD1,TRBJ1-2,TGTGCCAGCAGACCGGGACAGGGCGGCTACACCTTC,CASRPGQGGYTF
once,TRBV3-1/TRBV3-2,TRBD2,TRBJ2-5,TGTGCCAGCAGCCCCTCAGCGGGGGGGCGCGAGACCCAGTACTTC,CASSPSAGGRETQYF
NA,TRBV5-1,NA,TRBJ2-7,TGCGCCAGCAGCTTAACGCAGAACGAGCAGTACTTC,CASSLTQNEQYF
NA,TRBV19,NA,TRBJ2-5,TGTGCCAGTAGTATAAACGGGGGGCCTGCAGAGACCCAGTACTTC,CASSINGGPAETQYF
few,TRBV5-3,NA,TRBJ2-7,TGTGCCAGAAGCCCCCTTGGGGGGAGCTCCTACGAGCAGTACTTC,CARSPLGGSSYEQYF
NA,TRBV30,NA,TRBJ1-3,TGTGCCTGGAGTGTCCCTCGGGGAGACACCGGCAATACCATATATTTT,CAWSVPRGDTGNTIYF
few,TRBV7-2,NA,TRBJ2-7,TGTGCCAGCAGCTTGGGACTTAACTACGAGCAGTACTTC,CASSLGLNYEQYF
NA,TRBV28,TRBD1,TRBJ1-2,TGTGCCAGCAGAACTCCAGGGGGCGCTGACTATGGCTACACCTTC,CASRTPGGADYGYTF
NA,TRBV19,NA,TRBJ1-1,TGTGCCAGTAGGCAACAGGGAATAAACACTGAAGCTTTCTTT,CASRQQGINTEAFF
NA,TRBV13,NA,TRBJ1-6,TGTGCCAGCAGCTCCTACTGGAATTCACCCCTCCACTTT,CASSSYWNSPLHF
NA,TRBV5-1,TRBD2,TRBJ2-1,TGCGCCAGCAGCTTGGCGGGAGGGGCCAATGAGCAGTTCTTC,CASSLAGGANEQFF
NA,TRBV5-1,NA,TRBJ2-1,TGCGCCAGCAGCTTGGGGCACGGAGGGGTCAATGAGCAGTTCTTC,CASSLGHGGVNEQFF
NA,TRBV11-1,TRBD1,TRBJ1-2,TGTGCCAGCAGCTTGGGACAGCCCTATGGCTACACCTTC,CASSLGQPYGYTF
NA,TRBV30,NA,TRBJ1-5,TGTGCCTGGAGTGTACCCCCGGGGTCGAAAAATCAGCCCCAGCATTTT,CAWSVPPGSKNQPQHF
NA,TRBV6-4,NA,TRBJ2-5,TGTGCCAGCAGTGAGGTAGCGGACTCGGAGACCCAGTACTTC,CASSEVADSETQYF
NA,TRBV2,TRBD2,TRBJ2-5,TGTGCCAGCAGTGAACAGCGGGACGGGCGAGAGACCCAGTACTTC,CASSEQRDGRETQYF
medium-sized,TRBV29-1,NA,TRBJ2-7,TGCAGCGTTGAAGTGTCAGACTCCTACGAGCAGTACTTC,CSVEVSDSYEQYF
NA,TRBV6-5,NA,TRBJ1-1,TGTGCCAGCACACAGGGCATGGGGAACACTGAAGCTTTCTTT,CASTQGMGNTEAFF
NA,TRBV12-3/TRBV12-4,NA,TRBJ1-4,TGTGCCAGCAGCTCAACGACAGGTCTACTGTTTTTT,CASSSTTGLLFF
NA,TRBV4-1,NA,TRBJ2-2,TGCGCCAGCAGCCAAGGTCACGGGAGCAGTACAAGGGAGCTGTTTTTT,CASSQGHGSSTRELFF
NA,TRBV6-5,NA,TRBJ2-5,TGTGCCAGCAGTTACTCCTCACAGGCGGTTAGGGCCCAGTACTTC,CASSYSSQAVRAQYF
NA,TRBV5-8,NA,TRBJ2-1,TGTGCCAGCAGCTGGGGTCAGGGACAACACAATGAGCAGTTCTTC,CASSWGQGQHNEQFF
NA,TRBV7-9,NA,TRBJ1-2,TGTGCCAGCAGCTTACAGGGTTACGGCTACACCTTC,CASSLQGYGYTF
few,TRBV27,TRBD1,TRBJ2-1,TGTGCCAGCAGTTTCTCGGGGACAGGGATACGCACCCACAATGAGCAGTTCTTC,CASSFSGTGIRTHNEQFF
NA,TRBV5-1,NA,TRBJ1-3,TGCGCCAGCAGCCGGGGGGACGGCGGCTCTGGAAACACCATATATTTT,CASSRGDGGSGNTIYF
NA,TRBV5-1,TRBD2,TRBJ2-3,TGCGCCAGCAGCTTGGCCGGGGGGACAGATACGCAGTATTTT,CASSLAGGTDTQYF
NA,TRBV19,NA,TRBJ1-2,TGTGCCAGTAGACAGGTCACTAACTATGGCTACACCTTC,CASRQVTNYGYTF
NA,TRBV6-2/TRBV6-3,TRBD1,TRBJ1-5,TGTGCCAGCAGTTACTCCGACAGGGCCCTTCAGCCCCAGCATTTT,CASSYSDRALQPQHF
NA,TRBV19,TRBD2,TRBJ2-5,TGTGCCAGTAGTATAGCCGCGGGGGGGCCGCAAGAGACCCAGTACTTC,CASSIAAGGPQETQYF
once,TRBV7-2,TRBD1,TRBJ1-2,TGTGCCAGCAGCTTAGGAGTCGGACAGGGGAACTATGGCTACACCTTC,CASSLGVGQGNYGYTF
NA,TRBV19,NA,TRBJ1-5,TGTGCCACCGCACCCCGGACAGACCATAGCAATCAGCCCCAGCATTTT,CATAPRTDHSNQPQHF
NA,TRBV7-2,NA,TRBJ1-1,TGTGCCAGCAGCTTAGCGCGGGGTTTTGAAGCTTTCTTT,CASSLARGFEAFF
NA,TRBV3-1/TRBV3-2,TRBD2,TRBJ2-7,TGTGCCAGCAGCCAAGGGGGGCCTGGACTAGCGTTTTTC,CASSQGGPGLAFF
NA,TRBV30,TRBD1,TRBJ1-1,TGTGCCTGGAGTGCGGGACAGGGTCTGAGTGCTTTCTTT,CAWSAGQGLSAFF
NA,TRBV9,TRBD2,TRBJ2-1,TGTGCCAGCAGCGTAATAGCGGGACCTTACAATGAGCAGTTCTTC,CASSVIAGPYNEQFF
NA,TRBV5-1,TRBD1,TRBJ2-7,TGCGCCAGCAGCTCGGACCCAGGACAGGGAGTCTACGAGCAGTACTTC,CASSSDPGQGVYEQYF
few,TRBV9,NA,TRBJ1-5,TGTGCCAGCAGCGTCTCGCAGGAATATCAGCCCCAGCATTTT,CASSVSQEYQPQHF